A selection of T cell receptor beta chains follows, all from one sample in a study of CD8 T cells in ankylosing spondylitis. TCRdb re-called the 5' RACE reads through MiXCR, storing one row per CDR3 protein. The sample includes about 140,000 distinct CDR3 sequences, 7% to 10% of them seen just once. The sequencing input was synovial fluid, either unsorted or a sorted T cell fraction (not recorded which). Source of these receptors: a male donor with ankylosing spondylitis. Both conserved end residues are trimmed from each CDR3.

V gene	J gene	CDR3 protein
TRBV12-3/TRBV12-4	TRBJ1-5	ASGSDTDQPQH
TRBV7-7	TRBJ2-2	ASSLALNTGELF
TRBV20-1	TRBJ2-5	SLTRGGGLETQY
TRBV5-1	TRBJ1-2	ASSPGITAGQDGYT
TRBV5-1	TRBJ1-1	ASSLISTTATEAF
TRBV20-1	TRBJ2-5	SQGRGLQETQY
TRBV20-1	TRBJ2-7	SALKQGLNEQY
TRBV5-1	TRBJ2-5	ASSLAPTGGETQY
TRBV2	TRBJ1-2	ASLWGPPSGYT
TRBV2	TRBJ2-1	ASSRRQGTSSYNEQF
TRBV7-2	TRBJ1-2	ASSLVAGGGYT
TRBV20-1	TRBJ1-6	SALGQIVNSPLH
TRBV4-3	TRBJ1-2	ASSQESLFYGGYT
TRBV30	TRBJ1-4	AYIGVNEKLF
TRBV20-1	TRBJ2-7	SAGLGYEQY
TRBV5-1	TRBJ2-7	ASSFQGPAYEQY
TRBV15	TRBJ1-1	ATSAQPGQSEAF
TRBV2	TRBJ1-1	ASSLGPGGTEAF
TRBV9	TRBJ1-1	ASSRGLNTEAF
TRBV2	TRBJ2-7	ASRENRAFAEQY
TRBV7-9	TRBJ2-1	ASSWAGLGEQF
TRBV7-9	TRBJ1-3	ASSLVRDTIY
TRBV28	TRBJ1-2	ASSLSVYGYT
TRBV28	TRBJ2-1	ASSLAGGYNEQF